This T cell receptor beta chain stems from a study of T-cell reconstitution after alpha-beta-depleted transplantation in children. Unique molecular identifiers featured in how the TCRbeta library was prepared. TCRdb called the PCR reads again in MiXCR, with one record for every CDR3 protein. The sample holds around 340,000 distinct CDR3 sequences, 13% seen once. The germline CDR1 and CDR2 sequences are DFQATT and SNEGSKA (reference sequence). The ends were cut back, 0 bases at V and 2 bases at J, with 20 bases in the middle. This CDR3 contains 17 residues. The sequence was collected from a human donor who donated a stem cell graft to a child with Fanconi anemia. The chain combines TRBV20-1 with TRBJ2-7, with D tentatively TRBD2 (5 bases). The material was PBMCs, obtained from the stem cell graft. The CDR3 reads CSARDPSGLAGTYEQYF. CDR3 DNA: TGCAGTGCTAGAGATCCCTCTGGGCTAGCTGGCACCTACGAGCAGTACTTC.